This TCR beta chain comes out of a study of cytomegalovirus exposure and HLA in healthy donors. The primer mix had 60 Vbeta and 13 Jbeta primers. Libraries were prepared by immunoSEQ multiplex PCR; TCRdb keeps only in-frame clonotypes and omits some of them. The repertoire holds approximately 150,000 clones, with roughly 74% as singletons. J lost 2 bases, V lost 1 base, and 11 bases had no gene match. The CDR3 sequence is 19 residues long. CDR1 is SNHLY and CDR2 is FYNNEI in the germline V gene. Sequenced input: PBMCs. The chain employs TRBV2 and TRBJ2-5; 12 bases are shared with TRBD2. The receptor's source is a man in his forties in good health and CMV-seronegative. In DNA form, the CDR3 reads TGTGCCAGCAGTGAAGGACCGACTAGCGGGGGAACAAGTCAAGAGACCCAGTACTTC. Protein sequence: CASSEGPTSGGTSQETQYF.